The sample holds a few counts of the clone carrying this T cell receptor beta chain. Germline-derived CDR1 and CDR2 are DFQATT and SNEGSKA (reference sequence). V lost 6 bases to trimming and J lost 6 bases; unmatched junction nucleotides: 10. CDR3 length: 14 residues. TCRdb recomputed calls from the PCR reads with MiXCR, one row per CDR3 protein. The sample yields about 640,000 distinct CDR3 sequences, about 20% seen once. This sample is part of a study of molecular identifiers for immune sequencing clone quantification. The chain joins TRBV20-1 to TRBJ2-1; 8 nucleotides agree with TRBD1. Source material: naive CD8+ T cells from blood, with Jurkat cell RNA spiked in. Subset reported: FACS-sorted CD8+CD4-CCR7+CD45RA+ naive T cells. The receptor comes from a human donor in good health. Some libraries in this study had Jurkat cell RNA spiked in. CDR3 in amino acids: CSAGPGQGFNEQFF. CDR3 in DNA: TGCAGTGCCGGGCCAGGACAGGGTTTCAATGAGCAGTTCTTC.